This T cell receptor (beta chain) was observed in a study of cytomegalovirus exposure and HLA in healthy donors. General study results and limits: When analyzed later, a missense DCLRE1C variant was found to be linked to TCR beta V- and J-gene trimming. Later work found most CMV-associated TCR beta chains apparently HLA-restricted.

PCR used 60 Vbeta primers and 13 Jbeta primers. Sequenced by immunoSEQ multiplex PCR; TCRdb stores in-frame clones only, minus some. Its clone listing holds about 200,000 clones. V lost 1 base to trimming and J lost 6 bases; unmatched junction nucleotides: 4. From germline, CDR1 is LNHDA and CDR2 SQIVND (reference sequence). The CDR3 length is 15 residues. About this clone: Its antigen is unidentified.

Nominally healthy donors were sampled, though unrecorded immune exposures were likely. The sample taken for sequencing was PBMCs. The rearrangement links TRBV19 to TRBJ1-5, with 9 bases matching TRBD1. The receptor's source is a woman younger than 45 in good health and CMV-seropositive. CDR3 sequence: CASSIGDRASQPQHF. In DNA form, the CDR3 reads TGTGCCAGTAGTATAGGGGACAGGGCCTCTCAGCCCCAGCATTTT.